The T cell receptor beta chain described here comes from a study of OX40 agonist ivuxolimab in advanced cancers. The germline V gene encodes CDR1 MNHEY and CDR2 SVGAGI. Unmatched junction bases numbered 9, after V lost 4 bases and J lost 4 bases. The CDR3 contains 15 residues. Clones were sequenced by immunoSEQ multiplex PCR, and TCRdb holds only the in-frame ones, with some missing. The data show about 77,000 clones, 81% seen once. For this clone: Its target is not known.

The study's findings and limits: Specificity for antigen went undetermined in the expanded peripheral T cells. Dose levels from 0.1 to 3.0 mg/kg saw CD4+ and CD8+ blood T cells expand clonally by week 6.

This receptor was identified in an adult with an advanced solid tumor such as melanoma, head and neck, liver or kidney cancer. Sequenced material: CD4+ or CD8+ T cells sorted from blood, taken in a trial of the OX40 agonist ivuxolimab. V is TRBV6-5 and J is TRBJ1-2; 7 nucleotides agree with TRBD1. CDR3: CASSSPHRDSYGYTF. The CDR3 region has the DNA TGTGCCAGCAGTTCTCCCCACCGGGACAGCTATGGCTACACCTTC.